The table lists the clone carrying this T cell receptor (beta chain) with a count of one. This sample stems from a study of T cell repertoires in ileal Crohn's disease. This CDR3 is built from 16 residues. V shed 8 bases and J shed 7 bases, with 21 bases lying between them. Germline V CDR1 and CDR2: SGHVS, FNYEAQ. Clones were sequenced by immunoSEQ multiplex PCR, and TCRdb holds only the in-frame ones, with some missing. Of about 13,000 clones in the sample, approximately 80% are singletons; the top ten hold under 20%. The time point is: neoterminal ileum biopsy at postoperative endoscopy, about 6 months after surgery.

The V and J genes are TRBV7-6 and TRBJ1-6; D may be TRBD1 (6 bases). Sequencing was done on a sample of ileal tissue. This receptor was taken from an adult with Crohn's disease. The DNA of the CDR3 is TGTGCCAGCGGTCTTCGACCGGGGACACAGAATTCACCCCTCCACTTT. It specifies CASGLRPGTQNSPLHF.